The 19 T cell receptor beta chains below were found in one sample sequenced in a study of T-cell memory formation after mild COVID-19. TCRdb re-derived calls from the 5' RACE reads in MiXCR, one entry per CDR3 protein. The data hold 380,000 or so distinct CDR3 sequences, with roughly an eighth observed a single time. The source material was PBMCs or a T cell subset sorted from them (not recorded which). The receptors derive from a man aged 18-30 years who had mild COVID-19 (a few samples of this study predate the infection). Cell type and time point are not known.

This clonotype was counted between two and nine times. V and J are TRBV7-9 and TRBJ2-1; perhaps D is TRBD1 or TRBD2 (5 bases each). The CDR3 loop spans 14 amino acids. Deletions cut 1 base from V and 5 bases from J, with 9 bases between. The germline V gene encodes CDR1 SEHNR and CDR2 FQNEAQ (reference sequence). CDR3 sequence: CASSLEGPNNEQFF. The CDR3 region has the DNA TGTGCCAGCAGCTTAGAGGGACCGAACAATGAGCAGTTCTTC.

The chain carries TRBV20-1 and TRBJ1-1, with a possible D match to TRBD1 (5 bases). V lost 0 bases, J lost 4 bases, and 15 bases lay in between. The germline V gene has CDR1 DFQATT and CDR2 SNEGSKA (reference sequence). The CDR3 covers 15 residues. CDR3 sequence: CSARDQGVLGTEAFF. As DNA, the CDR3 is TGCAGTGCTAGAGATCAGGGCGTTCTTGGCACTGAAGCTTTCTTT.

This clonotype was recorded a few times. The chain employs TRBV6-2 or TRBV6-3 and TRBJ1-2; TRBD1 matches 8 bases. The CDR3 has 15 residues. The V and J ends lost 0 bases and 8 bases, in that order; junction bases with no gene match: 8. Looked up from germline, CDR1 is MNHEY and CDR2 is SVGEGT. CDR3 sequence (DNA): TGTGCCAGCAGTTACTCGCCAGGGGGCATCCGGGGCTACACCTTC. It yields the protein CASSYSPGGIRGYTF.

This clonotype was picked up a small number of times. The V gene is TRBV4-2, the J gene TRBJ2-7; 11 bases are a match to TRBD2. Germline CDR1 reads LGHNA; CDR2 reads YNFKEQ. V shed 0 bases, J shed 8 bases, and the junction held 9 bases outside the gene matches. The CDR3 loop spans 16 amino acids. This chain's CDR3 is CASSQDLGASGGKQYF. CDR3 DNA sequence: TGTGCCAGCAGCCAAGATCTAGGAGCTAGCGGGGGGAAGCAGTACTTC.

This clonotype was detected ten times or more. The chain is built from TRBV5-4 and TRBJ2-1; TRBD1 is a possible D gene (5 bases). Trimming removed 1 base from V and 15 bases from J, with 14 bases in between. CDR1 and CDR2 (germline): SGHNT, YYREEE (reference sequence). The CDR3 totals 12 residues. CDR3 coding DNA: TGTGCCAGCAGCTTGCTCGGACAAGTGGGGTTCTTC. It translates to CASSLLGQVGFF.

CDR3 residues: CASRRGGLNTEAFF. DNA of the CDR3: TGCGCCAGCAGGCGGGGGGGTCTGAACACTGAAGCTTTCTTT. The V call is TRBV10-2, the J call TRBJ1-1; tentatively, D is TRBD1 (5 bases). Trimming took 6 bases from V and 0 from J, leaving 11 bases between them. The length of the CDR3 is 14 residues. Germline CDR1 WSHSY, CDR2 SAAADI.

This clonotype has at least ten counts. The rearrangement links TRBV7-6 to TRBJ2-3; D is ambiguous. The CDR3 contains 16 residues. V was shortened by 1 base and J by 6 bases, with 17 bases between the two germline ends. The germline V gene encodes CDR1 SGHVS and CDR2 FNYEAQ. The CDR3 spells CASSLVVESQGDTQYF. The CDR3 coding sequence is TGTGCCAGCAGCTTAGTGGTCGAGTCGCAAGGCGATACGCAGTATTTT.

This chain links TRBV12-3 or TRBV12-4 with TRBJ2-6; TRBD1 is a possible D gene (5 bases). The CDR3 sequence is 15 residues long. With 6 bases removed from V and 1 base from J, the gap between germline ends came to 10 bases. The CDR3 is CASSKGISGANVLTF. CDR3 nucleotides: TGTGCCAGCAGCAAGGGGATTTCTGGGGCCAACGTCCTGACTTTC.

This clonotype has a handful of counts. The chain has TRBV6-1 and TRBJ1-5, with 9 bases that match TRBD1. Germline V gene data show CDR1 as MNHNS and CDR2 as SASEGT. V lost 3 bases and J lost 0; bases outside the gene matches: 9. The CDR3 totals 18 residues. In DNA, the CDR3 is TGTGCCAGCAGTGACGGACAGGGGTCTCCCTATAGCAATCAGCCCCAGCATTTT. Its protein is CASSDGQGSPYSNQPQHF.

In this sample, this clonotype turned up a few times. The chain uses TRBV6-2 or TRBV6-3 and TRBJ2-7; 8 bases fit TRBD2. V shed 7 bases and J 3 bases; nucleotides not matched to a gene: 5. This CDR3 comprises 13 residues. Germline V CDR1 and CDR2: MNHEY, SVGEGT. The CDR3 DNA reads TGTGCCAGCACCTCGGGAGGGTTCTACGAGCAGTACGTC. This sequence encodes CASTSGGFYEQYV.

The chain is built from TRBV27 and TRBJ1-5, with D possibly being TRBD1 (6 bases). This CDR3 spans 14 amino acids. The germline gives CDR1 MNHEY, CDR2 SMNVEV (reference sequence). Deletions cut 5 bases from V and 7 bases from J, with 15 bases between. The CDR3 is CASSPSRGIQPQHF. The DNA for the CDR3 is TGTGCCAGCAGTCCTAGCAGGGGTATCCAGCCCCAGCATTTT.

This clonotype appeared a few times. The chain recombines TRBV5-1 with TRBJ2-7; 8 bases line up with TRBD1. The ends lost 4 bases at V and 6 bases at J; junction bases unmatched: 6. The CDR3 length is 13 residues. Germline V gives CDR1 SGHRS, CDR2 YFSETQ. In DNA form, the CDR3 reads TGCGCCAGCAGCCTCGGACAGGGTAGCGAGCAGTACTTC. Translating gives CASSLGQGSEQYF.

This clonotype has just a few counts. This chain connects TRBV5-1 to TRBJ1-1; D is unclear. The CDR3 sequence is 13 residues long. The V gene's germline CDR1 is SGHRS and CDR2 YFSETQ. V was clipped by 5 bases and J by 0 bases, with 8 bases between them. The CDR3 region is CASSRTLNTEAFF. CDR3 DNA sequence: TGCGCCAGCAGTCGGACCTTGAACACTGAAGCTTTCTTT.

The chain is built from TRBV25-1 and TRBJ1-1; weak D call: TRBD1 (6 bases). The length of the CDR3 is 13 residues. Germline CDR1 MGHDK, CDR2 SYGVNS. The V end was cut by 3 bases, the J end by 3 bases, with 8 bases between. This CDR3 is CASSEGGHTEAFF. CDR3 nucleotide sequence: TGTGCCAGCAGTGAGGGGGGGCACACTGAAGCTTTCTTT.

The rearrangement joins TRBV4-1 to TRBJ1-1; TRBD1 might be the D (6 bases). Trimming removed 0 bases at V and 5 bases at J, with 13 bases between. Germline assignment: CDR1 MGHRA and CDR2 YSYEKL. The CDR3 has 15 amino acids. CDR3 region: CASSQDSQGRTEAFF. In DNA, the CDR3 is TGCGCCAGCAGCCAAGACTCTCAGGGGCGGACTGAAGCTTTCTTT.

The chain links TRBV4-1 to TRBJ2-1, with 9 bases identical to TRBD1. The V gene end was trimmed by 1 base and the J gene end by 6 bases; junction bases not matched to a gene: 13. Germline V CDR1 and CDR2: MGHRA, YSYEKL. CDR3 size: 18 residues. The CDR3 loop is CASSQVGLRDRDANEQFF. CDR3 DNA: TGCGCCAGCAGCCAAGTCGGCCTCCGGGACAGGGACGCCAATGAGCAGTTCTTC.

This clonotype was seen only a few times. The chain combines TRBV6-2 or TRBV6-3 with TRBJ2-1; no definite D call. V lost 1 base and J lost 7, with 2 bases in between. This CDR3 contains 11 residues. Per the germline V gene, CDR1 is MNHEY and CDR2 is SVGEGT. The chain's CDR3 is CASSYLNEQFF. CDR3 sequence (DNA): TGTGCCAGCAGTTACTTGAATGAGCAGTTCTTC.

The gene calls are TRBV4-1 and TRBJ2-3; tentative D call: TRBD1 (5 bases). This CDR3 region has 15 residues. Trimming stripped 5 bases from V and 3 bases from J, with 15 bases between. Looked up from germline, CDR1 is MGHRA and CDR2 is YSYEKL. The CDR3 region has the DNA TGCGCCAGCAGCAAGCTAGACAGATTAACAGATACGCAGTATTTT. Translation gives CASSKLDRLTDTQYF.

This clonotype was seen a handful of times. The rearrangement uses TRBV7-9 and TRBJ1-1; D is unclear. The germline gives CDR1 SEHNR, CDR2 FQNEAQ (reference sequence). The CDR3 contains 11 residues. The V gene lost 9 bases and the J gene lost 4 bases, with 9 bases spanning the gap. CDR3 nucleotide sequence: TGTGCCAGTAAATCCGGCACTGAAGCTTTCTTT. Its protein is CASKSGTEAFF.